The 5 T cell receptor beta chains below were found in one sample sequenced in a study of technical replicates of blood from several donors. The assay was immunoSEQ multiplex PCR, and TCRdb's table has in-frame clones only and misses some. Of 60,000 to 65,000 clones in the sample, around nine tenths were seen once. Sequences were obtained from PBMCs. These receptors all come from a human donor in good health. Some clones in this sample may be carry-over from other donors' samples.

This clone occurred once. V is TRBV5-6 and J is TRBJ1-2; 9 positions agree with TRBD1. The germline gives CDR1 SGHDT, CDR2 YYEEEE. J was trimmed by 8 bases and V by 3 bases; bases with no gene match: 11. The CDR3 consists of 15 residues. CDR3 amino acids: CASSSMMTGGEGYTF. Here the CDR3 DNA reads TGTGCCAGCAGCTCCATGATGACAGGGGGAGAGGGCTACACCTTC.

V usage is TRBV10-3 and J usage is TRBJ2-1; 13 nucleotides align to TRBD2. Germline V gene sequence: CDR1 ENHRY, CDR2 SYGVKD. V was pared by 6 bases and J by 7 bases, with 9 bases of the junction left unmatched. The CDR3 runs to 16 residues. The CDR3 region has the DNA TGTGCCATCAGGGGACAGAGACTAGCGGGGGGTAATGAGCAGTTCTTC. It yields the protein CAIRGQRLAGGNEQFF.

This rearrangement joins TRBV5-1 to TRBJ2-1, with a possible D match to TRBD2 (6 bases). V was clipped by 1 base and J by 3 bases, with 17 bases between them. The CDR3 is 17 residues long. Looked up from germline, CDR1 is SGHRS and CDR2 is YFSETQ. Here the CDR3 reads CASSLSGVSTIYNEQFF. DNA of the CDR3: TGCGCCAGCAGCTTGTCGGGGGTCTCCACCATCTACAATGAGCAGTTCTTC.

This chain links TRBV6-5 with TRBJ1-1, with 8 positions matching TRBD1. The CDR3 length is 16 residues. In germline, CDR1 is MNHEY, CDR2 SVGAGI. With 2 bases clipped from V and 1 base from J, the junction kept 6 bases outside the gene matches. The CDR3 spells CASSYGVRGPNTEAFF. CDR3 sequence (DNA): TGTGCCAGCAGTTACGGCGTCAGGGGGCCGAACACTGAAGCTTTCTTT.

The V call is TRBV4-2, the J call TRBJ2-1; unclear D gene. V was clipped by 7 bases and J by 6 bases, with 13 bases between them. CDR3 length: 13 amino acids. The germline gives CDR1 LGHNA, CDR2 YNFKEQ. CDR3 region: CASIDQRRNEQFF. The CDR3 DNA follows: TGTGCCAGCATCGACCAGAGGCGCAATGAGCAGTTCTTC.